The present T cell receptor beta chain was sequenced within a study of T cell responses to AZD1222 COVID-19 vaccine. Study-level findings and limits: Unmutated variant regions are reportedly targeted by nearly half of spike-specific TCRs. Baseline serology detected seropositivity in only six AZD1222 recipients. The sample set comprised mostly white British donors with more females, and clonal diversity was possibly underestimated.

Clones were sequenced by immunoSEQ multiplex PCR, and TCRdb holds only the in-frame ones, with some missing. The sample contains over 100,000 clones, about nine tenths of which appear only once. The V end was cut by 0 bases, the J end by 0 bases, with 9 bases between. Germline V gives CDR1 SGHRS, CDR2 YFSETQ. CDR3 length: 15 residues. Regarding this clone: Its specificity is not known.

The V gene is TRBV5-1, the J gene TRBJ1-2; D gene ambiguous. This clonotype was sampled from an adult in good health. The sequencing used peripheral blood, collected on day 0 of AZD1222 vaccination. Here the CDR3 reads CASSLGGGSNYGYTF. CDR3 nucleotide sequence: TGCGCCAGCAGCTTGGGTGGAGGATCTAACTATGGCTACACCTTC.